This T cell receptor beta chain was captured by sequencing in a study of response to subunit inactivated influenza vaccine (dated by TCRdb to the late 2010s). At the level of the whole study: Deep quantitative profiling of the T cell receptor repertoire was used in the study to follow responses to a trivalent subunit inactivated influenza vaccine.

The full study reports these points: It was suggested by the authors that each seasonal influenza vaccination may recruit only a limited number of new T cells.

A note on this clonotype: The clone's antigen remains unknown. No per-base quality is available; no much larger clone lies one base away.

Preparation of the library involved RT-PCR. Sequencer: Illumina HiSeq 2500. TCRdb trimmed public reads at Q25 via fastp, called clones via MiXCR and kept in-frame beta chains. Each entry is one CDR3 protein sequence, shown with its most common DNA and genes. This sample has hundreds of thousands of distinct CDR3 sequences in its table, and roughly 15% of those were observed once. The ten biggest clones cover roughly 7.2% of the sample. The CDR3 runs 14 amino acids, cysteine and phenylalanine included. The retained sequence is limited to the CDR3, 42 bases, with the frame set at the first base. Per the germline V gene (reference sequence), DFQATT is the CDR1 and SNEGSKA is the CDR2. Clipping removes 6 bases from V and 3 bases from J, with 6 as the unmatched junction base count.

The sequence joins TRBV20-1 to TRBJ2-3; 10 central bases correspond to TRBD1. The source of this sequence is a man aged 50 or older who received an inactivated influenza vaccine. Donor details come from another sample of the same person, matched by shared clones. Specimen: PBMCs from blood, collected about 14 days before vaccination. The encoded CDR3 is CSAGGQGWTDTQYF. The base sequence is TGCAGTGCAGGGGGACAGGGGTGGACAGATACGCAGTATTTT.